These 2 T cell receptor beta chains were sequenced from one sample in a study of T cell responses to AZD1222 COVID-19 vaccine. The data were produced by immunoSEQ multiplex PCR, yet TCRdb's version contains in-frame clones alone and is incomplete. The sample holds approximately 110,000 clones, about 93% seen once. Sequencing used peripheral blood, obtained on day 0 of AZD1222 vaccination. Receptors were obtained from an adult in good health.

This sequence joins TRBV5-5 and TRBJ2-1; D is perhaps TRBD2 (6 bases). Trimming removed 0 bases from V and 3 bases from J, with 10 bases in between. The CDR3 runs to 15 residues. In germline, CDR1 is SGHKS, CDR2 YYEKEE (reference sequence). The CDR3 region is CASSLGVGGYNEQFF. CDR3 DNA: TGTGCCAGCAGCTTGGGTGTGGGAGGCTACAATGAGCAGTTCTTC.

A few counts support this clone. The rearrangement uses TRBV7-9 and TRBJ2-7; 7 bases match TRBD1. Germline CDR1 reads SEHNR; CDR2 reads FQNEAQ (reference sequence). After removal of 5 bases from V and 2 bases from J, the junction contained 6 bases not matched to a gene. The CDR3 covers 14 residues. The CDR3 loop reads CASSPKTGTYEQYF. DNA of the CDR3: TGTGCCAGCAGCCCTAAGACAGGGACCTACGAGCAGTACTTC.